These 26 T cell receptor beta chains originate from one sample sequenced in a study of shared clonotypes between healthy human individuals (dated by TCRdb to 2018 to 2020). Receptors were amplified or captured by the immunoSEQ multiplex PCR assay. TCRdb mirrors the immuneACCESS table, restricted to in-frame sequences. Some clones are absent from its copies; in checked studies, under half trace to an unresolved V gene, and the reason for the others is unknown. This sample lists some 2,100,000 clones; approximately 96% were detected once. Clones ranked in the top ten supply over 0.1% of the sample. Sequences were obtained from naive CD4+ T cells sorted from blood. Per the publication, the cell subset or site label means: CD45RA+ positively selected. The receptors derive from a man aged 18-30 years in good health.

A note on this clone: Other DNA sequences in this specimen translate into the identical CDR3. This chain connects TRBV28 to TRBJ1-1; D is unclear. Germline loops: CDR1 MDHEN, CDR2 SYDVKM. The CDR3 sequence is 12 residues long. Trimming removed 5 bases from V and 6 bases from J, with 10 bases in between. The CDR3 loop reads CASSPQLAEAFF. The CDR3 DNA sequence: TGTGCCAGCAGTCCGCAGCTAGCTGAAGCTTTCTTT.

CDR3 in DNA: TGTGCCAGCAGCTTGGATGCTGAGCCCCAGCATTTT. It codes for CASSLDAEPQHF. V usage is TRBV5-6 and J usage is TRBJ1-5; D not resolved. The V gene lost 0 bases and the J gene lost 8 bases, with 6 bases spanning the gap. There are 12 residues in the CDR3. Germline CDR1 SGHDT, CDR2 YYEEEE.

The CDR3 here is CASTTGLSTDTQYF. CDR3 coding DNA: TGTGCCAGCACAACAGGGTTATCAACAGATACGCAGTATTTT. The rearrangement links TRBV9 to TRBJ2-3; perhaps TRBD1 as D (6 bases). The CDR3 runs 14 residues. V was pared by 6 bases and J by 3 bases, with 14 bases between. Germline CDR1 and CDR2: SGDLS and YYNGEE.

The CDR3 DNA is TGTGCCAGCAGCCCGAGTGCTACTAACTATGGCTACACCTTC. Residues: CASSPSATNYGYTF. This chain links TRBV9 with TRBJ1-2; D gene uncertain. V dropped 4 bases and J dropped 0 bases, with 10 bases sitting between them. This CDR3 has 14 residues. CDR1 and CDR2 (germline): SGDLS, YYNGEE.

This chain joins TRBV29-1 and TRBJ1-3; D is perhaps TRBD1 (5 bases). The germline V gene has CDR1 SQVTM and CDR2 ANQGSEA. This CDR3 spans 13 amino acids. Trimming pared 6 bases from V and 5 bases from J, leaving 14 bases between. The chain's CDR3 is CSVAGTARNTIYF. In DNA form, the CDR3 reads TGCAGCGTGGCTGGGACTGCCCGAAACACCATATATTTT.

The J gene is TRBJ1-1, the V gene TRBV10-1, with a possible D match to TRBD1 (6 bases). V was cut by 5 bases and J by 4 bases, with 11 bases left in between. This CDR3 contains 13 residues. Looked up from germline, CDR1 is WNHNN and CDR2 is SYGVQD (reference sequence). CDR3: CASSTGSITEAFF. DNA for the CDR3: TGCGCCAGCAGTACAGGGTCAATCACTGAAGCTTTCTTT.

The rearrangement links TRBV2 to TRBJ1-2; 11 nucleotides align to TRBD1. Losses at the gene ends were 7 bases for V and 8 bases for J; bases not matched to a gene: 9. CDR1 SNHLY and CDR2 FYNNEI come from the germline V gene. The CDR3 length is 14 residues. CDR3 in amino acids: CASTPGQGVWGYTF. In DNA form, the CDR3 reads TGTGCCAGCACTCCGGGACAGGGGGTGTGGGGCTACACCTTC. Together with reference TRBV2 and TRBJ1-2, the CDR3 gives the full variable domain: EPEVTQTPSHQVTQMGQEVILRCVPISNHLYFYWYRQILGQKVEFLVSFYNNEISEKSEIFDDQFSVERPDGSNFTLKIRSTKLEDSAMYFCASTPGQGVWGYTFGSGTRLTVV.

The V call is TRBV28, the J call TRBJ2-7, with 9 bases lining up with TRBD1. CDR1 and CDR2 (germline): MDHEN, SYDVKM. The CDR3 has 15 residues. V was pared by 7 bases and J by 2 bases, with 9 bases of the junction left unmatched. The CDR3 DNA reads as TGTGCCAGCACCCTCGGGGGGACAGGGACCTACGAGCAGTACTTC. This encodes CASTLGGTGTYEQYF.

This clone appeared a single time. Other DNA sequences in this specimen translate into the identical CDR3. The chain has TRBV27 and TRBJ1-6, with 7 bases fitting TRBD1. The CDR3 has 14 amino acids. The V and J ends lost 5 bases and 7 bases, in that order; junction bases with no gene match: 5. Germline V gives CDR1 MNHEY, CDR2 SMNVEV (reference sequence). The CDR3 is CASSTTGANSPLHF. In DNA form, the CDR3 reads TGTGCCAGCAGTACCACAGGGGCAAATTCACCCCTCCACTTT.

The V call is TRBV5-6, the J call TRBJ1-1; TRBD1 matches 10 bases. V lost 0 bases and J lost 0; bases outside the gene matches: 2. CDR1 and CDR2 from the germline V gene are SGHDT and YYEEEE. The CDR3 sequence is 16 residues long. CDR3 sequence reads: CASSLGQGALNTEAFF. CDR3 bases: TGTGCCAGCAGCTTGGGACAGGGGGCCCTGAACACTGAAGCTTTCTTT.

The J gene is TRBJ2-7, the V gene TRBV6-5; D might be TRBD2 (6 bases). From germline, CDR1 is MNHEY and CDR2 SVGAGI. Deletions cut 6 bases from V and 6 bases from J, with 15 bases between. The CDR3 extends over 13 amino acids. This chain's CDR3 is CASRRGGQGEQYF. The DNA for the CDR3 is TGTGCCAGCAGGCGGGGCGGGCAAGGCGAGCAGTACTTC.

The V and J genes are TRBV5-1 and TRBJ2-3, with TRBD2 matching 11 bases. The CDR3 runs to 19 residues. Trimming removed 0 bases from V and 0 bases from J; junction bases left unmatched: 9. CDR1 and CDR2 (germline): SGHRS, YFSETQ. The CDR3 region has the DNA TGCGCCAGCAGCTTGGCCCTGATAGCGGGAGGGTCAAGCACAGATACGCAGTATTTT. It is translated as CASSLALIAGGSSTDTQYF.

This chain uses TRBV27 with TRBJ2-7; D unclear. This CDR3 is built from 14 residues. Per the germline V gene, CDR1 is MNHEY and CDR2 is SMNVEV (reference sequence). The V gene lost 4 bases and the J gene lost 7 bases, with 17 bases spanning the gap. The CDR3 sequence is CASSSALVVGEQYF. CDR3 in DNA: TGTGCCAGCAGTTCTGCGTTGGTAGTGGGTGAGCAGTACTTC.

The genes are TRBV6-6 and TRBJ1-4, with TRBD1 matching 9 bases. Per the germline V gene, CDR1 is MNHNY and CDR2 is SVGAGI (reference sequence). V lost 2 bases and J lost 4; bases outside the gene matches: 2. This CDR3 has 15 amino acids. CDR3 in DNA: TGTGCCAGCAGTTACCCGGGACAGGGTAATGAAAAACTGTTTTTT. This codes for CASSYPGQGNEKLFF.

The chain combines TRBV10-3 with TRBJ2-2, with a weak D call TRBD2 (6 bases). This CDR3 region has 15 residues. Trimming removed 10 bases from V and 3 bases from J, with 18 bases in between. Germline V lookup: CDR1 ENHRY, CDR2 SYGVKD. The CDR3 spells CATHSGGGDTGELFF. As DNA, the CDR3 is TGTGCCACCCATTCCGGGGGTGGTGACACCGGGGAGCTGTTTTTT.

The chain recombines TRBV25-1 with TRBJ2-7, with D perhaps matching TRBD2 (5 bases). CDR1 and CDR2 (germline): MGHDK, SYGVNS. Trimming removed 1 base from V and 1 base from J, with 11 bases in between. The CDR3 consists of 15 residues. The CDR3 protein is CASSESGRGSYEQYF. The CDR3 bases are TGTGCCAGCAGTGAATCCGGACGGGGATCCTACGAGCAGTACTTC.

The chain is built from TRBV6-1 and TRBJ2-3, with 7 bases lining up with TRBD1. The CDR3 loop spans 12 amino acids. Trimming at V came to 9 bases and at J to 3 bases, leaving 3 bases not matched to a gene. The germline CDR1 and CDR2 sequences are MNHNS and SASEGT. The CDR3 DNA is TGTGCCAGTGGACAGGAGACAGATACGCAGTATTTT. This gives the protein CASGQETDTQYF.

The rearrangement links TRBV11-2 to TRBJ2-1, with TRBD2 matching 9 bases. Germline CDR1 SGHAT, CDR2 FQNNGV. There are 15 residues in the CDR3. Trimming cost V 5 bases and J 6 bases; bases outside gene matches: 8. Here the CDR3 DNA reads TGTGCCAGCAGCCAAATTAGCGGGAGCTTCAATGAGCAGTTCTTC. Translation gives CASSQISGSFNEQFF.

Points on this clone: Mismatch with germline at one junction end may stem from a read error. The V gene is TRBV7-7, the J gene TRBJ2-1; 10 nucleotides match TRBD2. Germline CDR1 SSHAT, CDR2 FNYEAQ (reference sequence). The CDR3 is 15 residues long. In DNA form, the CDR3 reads TGTGCTAGCAGCCCCGGGACTAGCGTCTACAATGAGCAGTTCTTC. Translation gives CASSPGTSVYNEQFF.

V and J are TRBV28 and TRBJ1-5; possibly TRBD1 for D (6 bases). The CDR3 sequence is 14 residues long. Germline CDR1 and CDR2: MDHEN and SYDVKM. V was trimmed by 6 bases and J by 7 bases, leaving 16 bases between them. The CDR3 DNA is TGTGCCAGCAGACTAACAGGGAAGGGACAGCCCCAGCATTTT. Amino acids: CASRLTGKGQPQHF.

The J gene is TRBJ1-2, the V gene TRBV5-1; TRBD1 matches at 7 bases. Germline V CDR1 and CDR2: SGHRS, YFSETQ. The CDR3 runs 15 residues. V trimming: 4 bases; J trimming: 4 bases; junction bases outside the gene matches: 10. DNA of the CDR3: TGCGCCAGCAGCGTGGGGCACCGGGACAGCTATGGCTACACCTTC. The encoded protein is CASSVGHRDSYGYTF.

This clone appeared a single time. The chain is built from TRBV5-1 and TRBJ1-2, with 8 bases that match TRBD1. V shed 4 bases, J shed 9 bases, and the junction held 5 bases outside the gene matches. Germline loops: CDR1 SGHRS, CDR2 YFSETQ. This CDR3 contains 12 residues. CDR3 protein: CASSTTGESYTF. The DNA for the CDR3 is TGCGCCAGCAGCACGACAGGGGAGAGCTACACCTTC.

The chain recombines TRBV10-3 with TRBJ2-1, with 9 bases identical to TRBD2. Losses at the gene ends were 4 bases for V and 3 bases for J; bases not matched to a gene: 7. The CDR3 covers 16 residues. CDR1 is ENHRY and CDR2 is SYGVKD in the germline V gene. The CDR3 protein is CAISVSGSGGYNEQFF. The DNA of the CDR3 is TGTGCCATCAGTGTTAGCGGGAGTGGAGGCTACAATGAGCAGTTCTTC.

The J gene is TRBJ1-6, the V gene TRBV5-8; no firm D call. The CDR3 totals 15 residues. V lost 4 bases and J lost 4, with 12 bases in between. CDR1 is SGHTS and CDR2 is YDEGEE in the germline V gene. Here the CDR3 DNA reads TGTGCCAGCAGCCGCCCCCCAGGTTATAATTCACCCCTCCACTTT. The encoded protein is CASSRPPGYNSPLHF.

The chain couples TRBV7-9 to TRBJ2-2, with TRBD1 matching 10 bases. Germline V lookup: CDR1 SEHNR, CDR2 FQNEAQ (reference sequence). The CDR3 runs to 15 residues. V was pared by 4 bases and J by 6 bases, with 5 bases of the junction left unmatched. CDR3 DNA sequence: TGTGCCAGCAGCTCCGGGACAGGGGAGGCCGGGGAGCTGTTTTTT. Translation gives CASSSGTGEAGELFF.

The CDR3 region is CAISAEGPKGYTF. Here the CDR3 DNA reads TGTGCCATCAGTGCTGAGGGCCCCAAAGGCTACACCTTC. This chain uses TRBV10-3 with TRBJ1-2; D uncertain. Germline CDR1 is ENHRY and CDR2 is SYGVKD. The CDR3 sequence is 13 residues long. The V and J ends lost 4 bases and 8 bases respectively, with 14 bases between them.